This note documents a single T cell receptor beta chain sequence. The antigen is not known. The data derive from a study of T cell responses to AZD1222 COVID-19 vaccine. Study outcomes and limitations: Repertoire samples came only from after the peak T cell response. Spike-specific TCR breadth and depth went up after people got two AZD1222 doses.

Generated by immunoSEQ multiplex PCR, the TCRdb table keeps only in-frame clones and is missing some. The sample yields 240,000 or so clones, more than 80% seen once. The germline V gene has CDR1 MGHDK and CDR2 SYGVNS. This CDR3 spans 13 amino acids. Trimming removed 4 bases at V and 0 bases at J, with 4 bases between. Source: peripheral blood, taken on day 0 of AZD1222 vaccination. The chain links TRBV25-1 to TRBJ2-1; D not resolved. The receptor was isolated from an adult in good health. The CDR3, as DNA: TGTGCCAGCAGTGGCAGCTCCTACAATGAGCAGTTCTTC. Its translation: CASSGSSYNEQFF.